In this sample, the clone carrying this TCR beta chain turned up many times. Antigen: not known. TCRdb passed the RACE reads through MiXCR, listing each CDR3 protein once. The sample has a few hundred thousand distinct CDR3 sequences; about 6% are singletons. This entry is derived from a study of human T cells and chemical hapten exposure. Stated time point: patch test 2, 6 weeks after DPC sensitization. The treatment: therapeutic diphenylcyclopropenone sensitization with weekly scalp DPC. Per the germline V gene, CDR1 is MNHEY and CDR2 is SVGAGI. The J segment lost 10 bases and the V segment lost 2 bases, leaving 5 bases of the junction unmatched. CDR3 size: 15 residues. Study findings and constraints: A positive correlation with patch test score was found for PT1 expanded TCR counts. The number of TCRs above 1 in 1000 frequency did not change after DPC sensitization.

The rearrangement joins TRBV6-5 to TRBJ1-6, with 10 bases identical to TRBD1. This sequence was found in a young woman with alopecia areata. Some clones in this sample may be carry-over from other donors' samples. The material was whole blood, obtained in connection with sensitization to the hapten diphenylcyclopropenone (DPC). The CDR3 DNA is TGTGCCAGCAGTTACACCGGGACAGGGGAGTCACCCCTCCACTTT. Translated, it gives CASSYTGTGESPLHF.